This passage covers 5 T cell receptor beta chains from one sample sequenced in a study of blood T cell repertoires in COVID-19. Sequencing used immunoSEQ multiplex PCR; TCRdb keeps in-frame clones, though not all of them. The table shows a few hundred thousand clones, with roughly 89% occurring only once. Material: peripheral blood. All receptors derive from a man younger than 45 with acute or convalescent COVID-19.

The V call is TRBV7-9, the J call TRBJ1-5; D not certain. Germline loops: CDR1 SEHNR, CDR2 FQNEAQ (reference sequence). With 0 bases removed from V and 4 bases from J, the gap between germline ends came to 7 bases. The CDR3 has 14 amino acids. CDR3 loop: CASSLARVNQPQHF. CDR3 coding DNA: TGTGCCAGCAGCTTAGCGAGGGTGAATCAGCCCCAGCATTTT.

This chain links TRBV5-6 with TRBJ1-1, with 7 nucleotides matching TRBD1. J was trimmed by 6 bases and V by 3 bases; bases with no gene match: 14. Per the germline V gene, CDR1 is SGHDT and CDR2 is YYEEEE. The CDR3 extends over 16 amino acids. CDR3 nucleotide sequence: TGTGCCAGCAGCTCCCGGCCCACAGGGGCCAGGGCTGAAGCTTTCTTT. As protein: CASSSRPTGARAEAFF.

As regards this clone: Relative to the germline gene, one junction end is altered; a read error may explain this. The V call is TRBV7-7, the J call TRBJ2-2; 7 bases agree with TRBD1. Germline V lookup: CDR1 SSHAT, CDR2 FNYEAQ (reference sequence). The CDR3 has 12 residues. Here the CDR3 reads CASRQGLGELFF. As DNA, the CDR3 is TGTGCTAGCAGACAGGGCCTCGGGGAGCTGTTTTTT.

The chain links TRBV3-1 (or the pseudogene TRBV3-2) to TRBJ1-6, with 9 bases identical to TRBD1. V lost 4 bases, J lost 9 bases, and 10 bases stayed unmatched. Germline V lookup: CDR1 LGHDT, CDR2 YNNKEL (reference sequence). This CDR3 spans 16 amino acids. The CDR3 spells CASSRTGGKIFSPLHF. The CDR3, as DNA: TGTGCCAGCAGCCGAACAGGGGGCAAGATTTTTTCACCCCTCCACTTT.

The genes are TRBV19 and TRBJ1-5, with 8 bases matching TRBD1. From germline, CDR1 is LNHDA and CDR2 SQIVND (reference sequence). Trimming took 7 bases from V and 5 from J; bases not matched to a gene: 4. The CDR3 consists of 13 residues. The DNA of the CDR3 is TGTGCCAGTACCGGGACAGGTTATCAGCCCCAGCATTTT. Its protein product is CASTGTGYQPQHF.